This T cell receptor (beta chain) derives from a study of tumor-infiltrating lymphocytes in oesophageal squamous cell carcinoma. TCRdb independently ran MiXCR on the PCR reads; one entry per CDR3 protein. In the table there are over 14,000 distinct CDR3 sequences, over 40% of which are singletons. There are 17 residues in the CDR3. Trimming shortened V by 1 base and J by 4 bases, and 17 bases separated the two germline ends. Germline V gene data show CDR1 as SGHTA and CDR2 as FQGTGA. This clonotype appeared a single time. This receptor was taken from a male donor with esophageal squamous cell carcinoma. Sequencing was carried out using blood. The chain links TRBV7-3 to TRBJ2-1, with a tentative D call TRBD1 (5 bases). CDR3 nucleotide sequence: TGTGCCAGCAGCTTAATCGGCGGACAAGATTTTTACAATGAGCAGTTCTTC. It is translated as CASSLIGGQDFYNEQFF.